This T cell receptor (beta chain) comes out of a study of T cell responses to AZD1222 COVID-19 vaccine. Study-wide findings and caveats: Spike-specific TCR repertoires showed rising breadth and depth after two AZD1222 doses. Most donors were white British, females outnumbered males, and clonal diversity was possibly underestimated. Targeting of unmutated variant regions was reportedly seen in nearly half of spike-specific TCRs. The repertoires were collected only after the peak T cell response.

CDR1 is SGHRS, CDR2 YFSETQ, per germline. This CDR3 contains 12 residues. Trimming took 0 bases from V and 1 from J, leaving 2 bases between them. Sequencing used immunoSEQ multiplex PCR; TCRdb keeps in-frame clones, though not all of them. Among 150,000 to 200,000 clones, 85% to 90% were seen once, and the ten largest hold 3.5% to 5.5%. On this clone itself: The antigen remains undetermined. Other nucleotide sequences from this sample produce the same CDR3.

This clonotype was sampled from an adult who received the MenACWY meningococcal vaccine as a control. The specimen was peripheral blood, collected 28 days after the second dose of the MenACWY control vaccine. The V call is TRBV5-1, the J call TRBJ2-7; D remains ambiguous. As DNA, the CDR3 is TGCGCCAGCAGCTTGGAGTCCTACGAGCAGTACTTC. Its translation is CASSLESYEQYF.